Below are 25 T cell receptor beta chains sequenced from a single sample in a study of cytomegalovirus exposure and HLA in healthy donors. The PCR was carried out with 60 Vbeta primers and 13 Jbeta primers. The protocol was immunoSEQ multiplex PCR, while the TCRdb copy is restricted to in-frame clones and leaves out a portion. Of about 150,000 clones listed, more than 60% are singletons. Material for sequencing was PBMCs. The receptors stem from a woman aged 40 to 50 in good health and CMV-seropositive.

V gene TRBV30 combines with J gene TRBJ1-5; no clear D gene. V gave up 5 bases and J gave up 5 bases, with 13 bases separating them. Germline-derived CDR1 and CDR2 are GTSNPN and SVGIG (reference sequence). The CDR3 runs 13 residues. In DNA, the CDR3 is TGTGCCTGGGCCGCGGGGTTCGATCAGCCCCAGCATTTT. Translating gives CAWAAGFDQPQHF. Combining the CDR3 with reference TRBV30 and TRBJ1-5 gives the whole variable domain SQTIHQWPATLVQPVGSPLSLECTVEGTSNPNLYWYRQAAGRGLQLLFYSVGIGQISSEVPQNLSASRPQDRQFILSSKKLLLSDSGFYLCAWAAGFDQPQHFGDGTRLSIL.

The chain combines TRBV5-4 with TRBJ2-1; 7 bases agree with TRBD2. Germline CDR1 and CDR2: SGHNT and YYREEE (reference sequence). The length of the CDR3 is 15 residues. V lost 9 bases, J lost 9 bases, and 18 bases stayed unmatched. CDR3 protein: CATSPGGSLIGEQFF. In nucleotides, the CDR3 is TGTGCCACGTCGCCGGGGGGTAGCCTGATCGGTGAGCAGTTCTTC.

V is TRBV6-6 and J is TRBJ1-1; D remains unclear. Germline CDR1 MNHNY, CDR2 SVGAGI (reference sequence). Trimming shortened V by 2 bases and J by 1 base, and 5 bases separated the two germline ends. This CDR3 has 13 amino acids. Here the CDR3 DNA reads TGTGCCAGCAGTTACGGGCGGAACACTGAAGCTTTCTTT. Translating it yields CASSYGRNTEAFF.

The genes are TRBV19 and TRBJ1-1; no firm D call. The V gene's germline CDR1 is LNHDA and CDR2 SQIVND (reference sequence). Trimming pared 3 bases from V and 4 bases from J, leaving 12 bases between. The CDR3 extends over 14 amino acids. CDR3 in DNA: TGTGCCAGTAGTATTACGTCGATGAGCACTGAAGCTTTCTTT. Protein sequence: CASSITSMSTEAFF.

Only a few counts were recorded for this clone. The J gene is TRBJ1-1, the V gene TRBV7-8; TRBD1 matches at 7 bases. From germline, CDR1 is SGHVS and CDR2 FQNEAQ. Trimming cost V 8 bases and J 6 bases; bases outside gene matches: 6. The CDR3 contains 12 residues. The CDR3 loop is CASEGTDPEAFF. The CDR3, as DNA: TGTGCCAGCGAAGGGACAGATCCTGAAGCTTTCTTT.

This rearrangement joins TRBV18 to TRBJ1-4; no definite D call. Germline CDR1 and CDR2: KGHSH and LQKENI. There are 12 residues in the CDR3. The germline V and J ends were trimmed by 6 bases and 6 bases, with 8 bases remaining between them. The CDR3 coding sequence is TGTGCCAGCTCTCCCCGAGATGAAAAACTGTTTTTT. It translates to CASSPRDEKLFF.

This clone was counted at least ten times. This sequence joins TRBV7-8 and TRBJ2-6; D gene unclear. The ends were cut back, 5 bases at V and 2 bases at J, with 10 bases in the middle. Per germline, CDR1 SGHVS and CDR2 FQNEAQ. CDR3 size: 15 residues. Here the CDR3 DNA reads TGTGCCAGCAGCCCAGGTTTCACTGGGGCCAACGTCCTGACTTTC. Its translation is CASSPGFTGANVLTF.

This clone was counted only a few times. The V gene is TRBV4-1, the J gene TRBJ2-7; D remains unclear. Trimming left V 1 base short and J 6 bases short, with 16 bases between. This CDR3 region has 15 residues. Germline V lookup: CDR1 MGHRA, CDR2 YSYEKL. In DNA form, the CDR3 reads TGCGCCAGCAGCCAAGTCAGTGGAGTCTTCGTCGAGCAGTACTTC. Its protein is CASSQVSGVFVEQYF.

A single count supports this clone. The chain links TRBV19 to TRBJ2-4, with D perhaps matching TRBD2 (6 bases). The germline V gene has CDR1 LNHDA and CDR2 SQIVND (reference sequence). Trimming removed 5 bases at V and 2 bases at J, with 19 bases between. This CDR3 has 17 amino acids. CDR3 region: CASSRGSRGGSKNIQYF. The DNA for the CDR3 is TGTGCCAGTAGTCGTGGTTCGCGGGGAGGTTCCAAAAACATTCAGTACTTC.

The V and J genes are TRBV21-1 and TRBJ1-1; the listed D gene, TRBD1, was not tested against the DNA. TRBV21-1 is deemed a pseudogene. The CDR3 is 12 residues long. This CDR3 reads CASSKVQGKAFF. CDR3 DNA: TGTGCCAGCAGCAAAGTCCAGGGAAAAGCTTTCTTT.

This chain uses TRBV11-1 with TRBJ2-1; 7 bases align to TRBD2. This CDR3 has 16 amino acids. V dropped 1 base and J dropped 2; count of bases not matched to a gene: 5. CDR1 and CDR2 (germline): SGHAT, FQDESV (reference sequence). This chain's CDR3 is CASSLEAGRAYNEQFF. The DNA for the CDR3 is TGTGCCAGCAGCTTAGAGGCAGGGAGGGCCTACAATGAGCAGTTCTTC.

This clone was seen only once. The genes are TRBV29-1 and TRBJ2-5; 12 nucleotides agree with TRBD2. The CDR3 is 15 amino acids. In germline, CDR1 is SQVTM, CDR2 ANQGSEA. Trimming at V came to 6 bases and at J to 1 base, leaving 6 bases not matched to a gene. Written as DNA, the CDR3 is TGCAGCGTCCGGACTAGCGGGACTCCCCAAGAGACCCAGTACTTC. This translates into CSVRTSGTPQETQYF. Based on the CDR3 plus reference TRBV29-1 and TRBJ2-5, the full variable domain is SAVISQKPSRDICQRGTSLTIQCQVDSQVTMMFWYRQQPGQSLTLIATANQGSEATYESGFVIDKFPISRPNLTFSTLTVSNMSPEDSSIYLCSVRTSGTPQETQYFGPGTRLLVL.

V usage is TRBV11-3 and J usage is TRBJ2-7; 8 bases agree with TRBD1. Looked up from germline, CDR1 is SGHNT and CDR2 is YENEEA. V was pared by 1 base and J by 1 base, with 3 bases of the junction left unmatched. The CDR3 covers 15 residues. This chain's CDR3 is CASSLGGTGSYEQYF. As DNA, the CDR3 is TGTGCCAGCAGCTTAGGAGGGACAGGTTCCTACGAGCAGTACTTC.

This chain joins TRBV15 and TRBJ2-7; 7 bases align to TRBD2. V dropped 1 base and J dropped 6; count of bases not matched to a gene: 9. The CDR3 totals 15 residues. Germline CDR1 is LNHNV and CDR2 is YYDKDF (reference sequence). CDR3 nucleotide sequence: TGTGCCACCAGCAGAGTGGGAGGGTCAGGGTCCGAGCAGTACTTC. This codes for CATSRVGGSGSEQYF.

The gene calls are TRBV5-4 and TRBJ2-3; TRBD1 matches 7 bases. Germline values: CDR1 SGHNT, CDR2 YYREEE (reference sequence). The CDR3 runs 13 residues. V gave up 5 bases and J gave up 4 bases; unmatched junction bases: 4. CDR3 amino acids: CASSPDRADTQYF. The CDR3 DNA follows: TGTGCCAGCAGTCCCGACAGGGCAGATACGCAGTATTTT.

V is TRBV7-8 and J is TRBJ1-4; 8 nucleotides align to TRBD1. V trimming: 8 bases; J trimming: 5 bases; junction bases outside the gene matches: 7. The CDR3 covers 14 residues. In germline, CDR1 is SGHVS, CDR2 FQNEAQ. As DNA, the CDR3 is TGTGCCAGCGGCTGGGGACAGGCCAATGAAAAACTGTTTTTT. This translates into CASGWGQANEKLFF.

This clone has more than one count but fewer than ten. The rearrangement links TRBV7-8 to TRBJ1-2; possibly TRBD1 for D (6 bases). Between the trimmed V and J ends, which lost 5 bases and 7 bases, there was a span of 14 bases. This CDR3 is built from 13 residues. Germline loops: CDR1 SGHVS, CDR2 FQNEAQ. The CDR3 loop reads CASSPRGQSGYTF. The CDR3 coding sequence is TGTGCCAGCAGCCCCCGCGGACAGTCTGGCTACACCTTC.

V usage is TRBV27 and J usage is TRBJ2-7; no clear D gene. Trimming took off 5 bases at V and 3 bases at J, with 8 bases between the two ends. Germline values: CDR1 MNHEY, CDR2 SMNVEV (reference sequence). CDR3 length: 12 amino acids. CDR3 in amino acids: CASSVRGYEQYF. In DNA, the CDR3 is TGTGCCAGCAGTGTGCGTGGCTACGAGCAGTACTTC.

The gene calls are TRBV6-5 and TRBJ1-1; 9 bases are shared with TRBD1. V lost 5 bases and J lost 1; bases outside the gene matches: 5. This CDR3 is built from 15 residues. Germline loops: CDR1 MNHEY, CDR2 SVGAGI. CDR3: CASSHYRGPNTEAFF. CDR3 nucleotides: TGTGCCAGCAGTCACTACAGGGGGCCGAACACTGAAGCTTTCTTT.

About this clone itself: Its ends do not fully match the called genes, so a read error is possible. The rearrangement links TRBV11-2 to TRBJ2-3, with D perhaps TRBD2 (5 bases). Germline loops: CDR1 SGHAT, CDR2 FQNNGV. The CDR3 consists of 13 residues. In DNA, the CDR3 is TGTGCCAGCAGCATCCCTAGCACAGATGCGCAGTATTTT. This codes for CASSIPSTDAQYF.

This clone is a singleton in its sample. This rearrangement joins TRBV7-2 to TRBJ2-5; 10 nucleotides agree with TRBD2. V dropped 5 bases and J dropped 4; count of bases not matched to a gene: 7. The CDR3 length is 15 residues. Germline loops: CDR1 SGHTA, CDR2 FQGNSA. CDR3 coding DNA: TGTGCCAGCAGCCTCGAAGCGGGGGGGGGAGAGACCCAGTACTTC. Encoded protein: CASSLEAGGGETQYF.

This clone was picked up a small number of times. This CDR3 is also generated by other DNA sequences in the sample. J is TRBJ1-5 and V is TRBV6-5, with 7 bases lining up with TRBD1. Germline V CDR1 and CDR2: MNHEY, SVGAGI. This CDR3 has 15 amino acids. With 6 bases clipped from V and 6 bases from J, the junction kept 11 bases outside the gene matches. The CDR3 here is CASSRDRNGRQPQHF. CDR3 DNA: TGTGCCAGCAGCCGGGACAGAAACGGACGTCAGCCCCAGCATTTT.

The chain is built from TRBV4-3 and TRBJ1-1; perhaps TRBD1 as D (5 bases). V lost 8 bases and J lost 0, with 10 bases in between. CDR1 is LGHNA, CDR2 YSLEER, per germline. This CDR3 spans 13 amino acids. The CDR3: CASAGGLNTEAFF. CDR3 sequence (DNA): TGCGCCAGCGCGGGGGGTTTGAACACTGAAGCTTTCTTT.

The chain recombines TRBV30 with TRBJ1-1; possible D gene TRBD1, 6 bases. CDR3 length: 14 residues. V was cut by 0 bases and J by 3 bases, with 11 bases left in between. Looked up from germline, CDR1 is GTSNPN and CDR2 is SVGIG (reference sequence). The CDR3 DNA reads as TGTGCCTGGAGTGTACAGGGCGTCTACACTGAAGCTTTCTTT. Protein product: CAWSVQGVYTEAFF.

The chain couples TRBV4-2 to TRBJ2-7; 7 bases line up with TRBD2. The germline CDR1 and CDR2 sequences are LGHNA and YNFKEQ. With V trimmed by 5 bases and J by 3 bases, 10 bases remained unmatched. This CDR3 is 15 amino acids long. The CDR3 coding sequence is TGTGCCAGCAGCAGGGCGGTGGGGGGGGGCTACGAGCAGTACTTC. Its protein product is CASSRAVGGGYEQYF.